These 11 T cell receptor beta chains were all obtained from the same sample, sequenced in a study of T cell repertoires in cytomegalovirus infection. TCRdb itself ran the reads through MiXCR, one entry per CDR3 protein. Of about 830,000 distinct CDR3 sequences in the sample, over 25% were seen once. Their cognate antigens are unknown. The sample consisted of cultured CD8+ T cells from PBMCs, taken from culture after CMV antigen stimulation. The receptors were sampled from a human donor in good health (CMV status not recorded). Some clones in this sample may be carry-over from other donors' samples.

The chain carries TRBV11-3 and TRBJ2-1; 14 nucleotides align to TRBD2. V trimming: 6 bases; J trimming: 9 bases; junction bases outside the gene matches: 4. Germline V gene data show CDR1 as SGHNT and CDR2 as YENEEA. CDR3 length: 14 residues. CDR3 region: CASSYGLAGGEQFF. Here the CDR3 DNA reads TGTGCCAGCAGTTACGGACTAGCGGGGGGTGAGCAGTTCTTC. Full variable domain (rest looked up from reference TRBV11-3 and TRBJ2-1): EAGVVQSPRYKIIEKKQPVAFWCNPISGHNTLYWYLQNLGQGPELLIRYENEEAVDDSQLPKDRFSAERLKGVDSTLKIQPAELGDSAVYLCASSYGLAGGEQFFGPGTRLTVL.

This clonotype came up many times. The junction shows a germline mismatch at one end, possibly a read error. The chain combines TRBV7-7 with TRBJ1-4; a possible D gene is TRBD1 (6 bases). The CDR3 runs 17 residues. Looked up from germline, CDR1 is SSHAT and CDR2 is FNYEAQ (reference sequence). CDR3 amino acids: CASSSPTGADANEKLFF. The CDR3 DNA follows: TGTGCTAGCAGCTCCCCGACAGGAGCCGATGCTAATGAAAAACTGTTTTTT.

In this sample, this clonotype turned up a few times. The chain recombines TRBV12-3 or TRBV12-4 with TRBJ2-1; D unresolved. The CDR3 is 15 residues long. Trimming removed 5 bases from V and 4 bases from J, with 15 bases in between. The CDR3 DNA reads TGTGCCAGCAGTCCCTTTTTTGCTGGGTACAATGAGCAGTTCTTC. Protein: CASSPFFAGYNEQFF.

This clonotype was counted at least ten times. The CDR3 DNA sequence: TGTGCCAGCGGCCTGGCTACAGATACGCAGTATTTT. Encoded protein: CASGLATDTQYF. The rearrangement links TRBV7-6 to TRBJ2-3; no clear D gene. CDR1 SGHVS and CDR2 FNYEAQ come from the germline V gene. Between the trimmed V and J ends, which lost 8 bases and 3 bases, there was a span of 9 bases. The CDR3 extends over 12 amino acids.

V and J are TRBV7-3 and TRBJ2-1, with D maybe TRBD2 (7 bases). V shed 3 bases and J shed 8 bases, with 11 bases lying between them. CDR1 and CDR2 from the germline V gene are SGHTA and FQGTGA. The CDR3 consists of 13 residues. CDR3 amino acids: CASSFSGGYEQFF. CDR3 DNA: TGTGCCAGCAGCTTCTCGGGGGGCTATGAGCAGTTCTTC.

This clonotype has just one count. V usage is TRBV9 and J usage is TRBJ2-3, with 10 bases identical to TRBD2. Germline V gene lookup returns CDR1 SGDLS and CDR2 YYNGEE. The CDR3 covers 16 residues. After removal of 3 bases from V and 9 bases from J, the junction contained 13 bases not matched to a gene. CDR3 region: CASSARRSGGAQTQYF. The CDR3 DNA sequence: TGTGCCAGCAGCGCCCGCCGGAGCGGGGGGGCCCAAACGCAGTATTTT.

The rearrangement joins TRBV7-9 to TRBJ1-1, with 7 bases aligning to TRBD1. V lost 4 bases, J lost 5 bases, and 10 bases stayed unmatched. CDR3 length: 15 amino acids. Germline CDR1 SEHNR, CDR2 FQNEAQ (reference sequence). CDR3 sequence (DNA): TGTGCCAGCAGCTCGCCCGTCAGGGGGGGAACTGAAGCTTTCTTT. Translated, it gives CASSSPVRGGTEAFF.

The V and J genes are TRBV27 and TRBJ2-5, with D possibly being TRBD2 (6 bases). Trimming left V 0 bases short and J 4 bases short, with 9 bases between. The CDR3 length is 14 residues. Germline loops: CDR1 MNHEY, CDR2 SMNVEV (reference sequence). In DNA, the CDR3 is TGTGCCAGCAGTTTATCTCGGGGGAGAGAGACCCAGTACTTC. Residues: CASSLSRGRETQYF.

This chain links TRBV6-2 or TRBV6-3 with TRBJ2-7; D tentatively fits TRBD1 or TRBD2 (5 bases each). The CDR3 is made up of 14 amino acids. Per germline, CDR1 MNHEY and CDR2 SVGEGT. V gave up 0 bases and J gave up 3 bases, with 9 bases separating them. CDR3 protein: CASSYSGRIYEQYV. CDR3 DNA sequence: TGTGCCAGCAGTTACTCGGGACGGATCTACGAGCAGTACGTC.

The chain links TRBV10-3 to TRBJ2-2, with 8 bases aligning to TRBD1. The V gene end was trimmed by 3 bases and the J gene end by 7 bases; junction bases not matched to a gene: 13. CDR1 is ENHRY and CDR2 is SYGVKD in the germline V gene. The CDR3 sequence is 17 residues long. The CDR3 is CAISDLGSGGAHGELFF. The CDR3 bases are TGTGCCATCAGTGACCTGGGGTCAGGGGGCGCGCACGGGGAGCTGTTTTTT.

The chain carries TRBV7-9 and TRBJ1-2, with TRBD1 as a possible D gene (6 bases). This CDR3 has 17 residues. The V end lost 3 bases, the J end lost 0 bases, and 17 bases lay between the germline ends. Germline loops: CDR1 SEHNR, CDR2 FQNEAQ (reference sequence). The CDR3 bases are TGTGCCAGCAGCTTCACGGGGGGGCAGGGGACTAACTATGGCTACACCTTC. It codes for CASSFTGGQGTNYGYTF.